This TCR beta chain came from a study of blood T cell repertoires in COVID-19. Study-wide background: The United States, Italy and Spain were the sources of the acute and convalescent COVID-19 samples. The cDNA or gDNA used as material had been derived from T cells, B-cell-depleted T cells, or PBMCs.

Germline V CDR1 and CDR2: SQVTM, ANQGSEA. This CDR3 region has 17 residues. V was pared by 5 bases and J by 0 bases, with 10 bases of the junction left unmatched. In the original analysis: Estimation of nucleated cell counts relied on the amplification of reference gene primers. Profiled with immunoSEQ multiplex PCR; TCRdb holds only in-frame clones, not every one. V and J calls and clone size are copied from that table; D and trimming were computed from the DNA. The sample has approximately 80,000 clones, about 85% seen once. This receptor was identified in a human donor in a cohort sampled during active COVID-19. V gene TRBV29-1 combines with J gene TRBJ2-6; 7 nucleotides agree with TRBD1. The sample comprised peripheral blood. The CDR3 here is CSVLLQGSRSGANVLTF. For the CDR3, the DNA is TGCAGCGTTCTATTACAGGGGTCTCGCTCTGGGGCCAACGTCCTGACTTTC.